The entry that follows covers one T cell receptor beta chain sequence. Other nucleotide sequences in the sample specify the same CDR3. Per the germline V gene, CDR1 is MNHEY and CDR2 is SMNVEV (reference sequence). This CDR3 is 15 amino acids long. V trimming: 3 bases; J trimming: 2 bases; junction bases outside the gene matches: 3. The sample belongs to a study of blood T cell repertoires in COVID-19. Study context: Italy, Spain and the United States were the sources of the convalescent and acute COVID-19 samples. Nucleic acid was either cDNA or gDNA, and it came from T cells, B-cell-depleted T cells, or PBMCs.

Generated by immunoSEQ multiplex PCR, the TCRdb table keeps only in-frame clones and is missing some. The data hold about 91,000 clones, with approximately 78% observed a single time. The chain has TRBV27 and TRBJ2-2, with TRBD1 identical over 7 bases. The sequenced sample was peripheral blood. This receptor was identified in a man over 45 with active or convalescent COVID-19. The CDR3 loop reads CASSLGTVNTGELFF. In nucleotides, the CDR3 is TGTGCCAGCAGTTTGGGGACAGTCAACACCGGGGAGCTGTTTTTT.